Below, 10 T cell receptor beta chains from the same sample are listed, as sequenced in a study of blood T cell repertoires in COVID-19. Libraries were prepared by immunoSEQ multiplex PCR; TCRdb keeps only in-frame clonotypes and omits some of them. The sample lists 150,000 or so clones; 60% to 80% were seen once. The sequenced sample consisted of PBMCs or T cells enriched from blood (not recorded which). Receptors originate from a woman in her forties or fifties who had recovered from COVID-19.

The V and J genes are TRBV5-1 and TRBJ1-5; 7 nucleotides align to TRBD1. CDR3 length: 14 residues. Germline values: CDR1 SGHRS, CDR2 YFSETQ. J gave up 4 bases and V 3 bases, and 4 bases lay outside the gene matches. The CDR3 region has the DNA TGCGCCAGCAGCTCGACAGGGCGTAATCAGCCCCAGCATTTT. Protein: CASSSTGRNQPQHF.

This clone was counted once. The J gene is TRBJ2-1, the V gene TRBV7-6; the match to TRBD2 covers 7 bases. The CDR3 is 15 amino acids. Germline trimming cut 5 bases from V and 1 base from J; bases unmatched to any gene: 5. Germline loops: CDR1 SGHVS, CDR2 FNYEAQ. The CDR3 loop is CASSPLARSYNEQFF. As DNA, the CDR3 is TGTGCCAGCAGCCCACTAGCGCGATCCTACAATGAGCAGTTCTTC.

The genes are TRBV6-6 and TRBJ1-1, with TRBD1 identical over 7 bases. The germline gives CDR1 MNHNY, CDR2 SVGAGI (reference sequence). The CDR3 totals 14 residues. The V and J ends lost 4 bases and 1 base, in that order; junction bases with no gene match: 3. The CDR3 DNA reads TGTGCCAGCAGTTCACAGGGGAGGAACACTGAAGCTTTCTTT. It translates to CASSSQGRNTEAFF.

This clone occurred many times. V gene TRBV11-2 combines with J gene TRBJ2-3; 7 nucleotides match TRBD2. The V gene end was trimmed by 1 base and the J gene end by 3 bases; junction bases not matched to a gene: 4. The CDR3 length is 15 residues. CDR1 is SGHAT and CDR2 is FQNNGV in the germline V gene. CDR3 region: CASSLAAGVTDTQYF. CDR3 DNA sequence: TGTGCCAGCAGCTTAGCGGCGGGGGTAACAGATACGCAGTATTTT.

Turning to this clone: At one end the junction does not follow the germline gene, possibly because of a read error. The chain employs TRBV3-1 (or the pseudogene TRBV3-2) and TRBJ2-2; TRBD2 might be the D (5 bases). The CDR3 has 11 residues. Germline CDR1 LGHDT, CDR2 YNNKEL (reference sequence). CDR3: CASTTTGELLF. The CDR3 DNA reads as TGTGCCAGCACCACCACCGGGGAGCTGCTTTTT.

The chain recombines TRBV30 with TRBJ2-1, with 7 bases aligning to TRBD1. Germline V gives CDR1 GTSNPN, CDR2 SVGIG (reference sequence). The V gene end was trimmed by 5 bases and the J gene end by 7 bases; junction bases not matched to a gene: 2. There are 11 residues in the CDR3. Here the CDR3 DNA reads TGTGCCTGGCTACAGGGGAATGAGCAGTTCTTC. It specifies CAWLQGNEQFF.

This clone occurred a few times. The chain has TRBV7-9 and TRBJ1-2; D may be TRBD1 (6 bases). The ends were cut back, 1 base at V and 5 bases at J, with 11 bases in the middle. CDR1 is SEHNR and CDR2 is FQNEAQ in the germline V gene (reference sequence). The CDR3 runs 14 residues. The CDR3 region has the DNA TGTGCCAGCAGCTTAGAGGGGGGGAATTATGGCTACACCTTC. Its protein product is CASSLEGGNYGYTF. The full variable domain, in which reference TRBV7-9 and TRBJ1-2 provide the parts outside the CDR3, is DTGVSQNPRHKITKRGQNVTFRCDPISEHNRLYWYRQTLGQGPEFLTYFQNEAQLEKSRLLSDRFSAERPKGSFSTLEIQRTEQGDSAMYLCASSLEGGNYGYTFGSGTRLTVV.

The rearrangement uses TRBV27 and TRBJ1-4; no firm D call. The CDR3 covers 14 residues. V shed 3 bases and J shed 7 bases, with 12 bases lying between them. Germline V CDR1 and CDR2: MNHEY, SMNVEV (reference sequence). CDR3 DNA: TGTGCCAGCAGTTTGCATTACAGTAGTGAAAAACTGTTTTTT. This sequence encodes CASSLHYSSEKLFF.

The chain is built from TRBV21-1 and TRBJ1-4. TRBV21-1 is labeled a pseudogene. The CDR3 loop spans 12 amino acids. CDR3 in DNA: TGTGCCAGCACCAAGAGGTATGAAAAACTGTTTTTT. This codes for CASTKRYEKLFF.

The chain employs TRBV5-4 and TRBJ1-4, with TRBD1 matching over 9 bases. The CDR3 totals 15 residues. J was trimmed by 7 bases and V by 5 bases; bases with no gene match: 9. Germline-derived CDR1 and CDR2 are SGHNT and YYREEE (reference sequence). This CDR3 reads CASSRGADRGEKLFF. CDR3 DNA sequence: TGTGCCAGCAGTCGGGGGGCGGACAGGGGTGAAAAACTGTTTTTT.